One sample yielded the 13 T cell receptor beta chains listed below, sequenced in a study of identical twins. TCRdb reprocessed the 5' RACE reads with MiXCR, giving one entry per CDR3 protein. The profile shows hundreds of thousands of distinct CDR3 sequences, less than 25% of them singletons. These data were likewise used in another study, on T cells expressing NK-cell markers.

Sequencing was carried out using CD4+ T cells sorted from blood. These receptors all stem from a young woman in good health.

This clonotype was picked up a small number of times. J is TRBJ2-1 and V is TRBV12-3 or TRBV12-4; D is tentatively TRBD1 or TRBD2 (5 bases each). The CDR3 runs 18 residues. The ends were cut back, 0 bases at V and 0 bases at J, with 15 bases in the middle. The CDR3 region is CASSLALGTASSYNEQFF. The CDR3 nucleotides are TGTGCCAGCAGTTTAGCGCTAGGGACCGCGAGCTCCTACAATGAGCAGTTCTTC.

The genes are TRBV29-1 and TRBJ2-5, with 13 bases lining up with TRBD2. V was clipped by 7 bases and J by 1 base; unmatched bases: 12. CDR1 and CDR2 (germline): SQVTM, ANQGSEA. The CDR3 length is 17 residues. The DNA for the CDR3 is TGCAGCGCCGGGGGACTAGCGGGACACTTCCTCCAAGAGACCCAGTACTTC. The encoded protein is CSAGGLAGHFLQETQYF.

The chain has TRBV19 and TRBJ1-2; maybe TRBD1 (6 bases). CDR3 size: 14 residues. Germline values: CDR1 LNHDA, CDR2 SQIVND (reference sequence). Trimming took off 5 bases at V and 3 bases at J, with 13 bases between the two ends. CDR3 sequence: CASSGRNRDYGYTF. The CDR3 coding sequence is TGTGCCAGTAGTGGACGAAACAGGGACTATGGCTACACCTTC.

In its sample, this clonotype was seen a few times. CDR3 region: CASRDRRNTGELFF. Written as DNA, the CDR3 is TGTGCCAGTCGGGACAGGAGGAACACCGGGGAGCTGTTTTTT. This sequence joins TRBV6-1 and TRBJ2-2, with TRBD1 identical over 8 bases. CDR1 MNHNS and CDR2 SASEGT come from the germline V gene. V was pared by 9 bases and J by 1 base, with 4 bases of the junction left unmatched. This CDR3 contains 14 residues.

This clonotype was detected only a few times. CDR3 sequence: CASSEGGGLEQFF. The CDR3 DNA sequence: TGTGCCAGCAGTGAAGGGGGGGGCCTTGAGCAGTTCTTC. The V call is TRBV2, the J call TRBJ2-1; D is possibly TRBD2 (7 bases). Trimming took off 1 base at V and 9 bases at J, with 10 bases between the two ends. Germline assignment: CDR1 SNHLY and CDR2 FYNNEI. The CDR3 totals 13 residues.

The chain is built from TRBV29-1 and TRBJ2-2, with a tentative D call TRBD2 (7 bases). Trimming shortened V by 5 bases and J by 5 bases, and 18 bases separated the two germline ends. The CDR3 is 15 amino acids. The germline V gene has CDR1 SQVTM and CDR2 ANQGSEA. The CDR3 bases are TGCAGCGTTTACCACCCAGGGGAGGGGACCGGGGAGCTGTTTTTT. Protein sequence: CSVYHPGEGTGELFF.

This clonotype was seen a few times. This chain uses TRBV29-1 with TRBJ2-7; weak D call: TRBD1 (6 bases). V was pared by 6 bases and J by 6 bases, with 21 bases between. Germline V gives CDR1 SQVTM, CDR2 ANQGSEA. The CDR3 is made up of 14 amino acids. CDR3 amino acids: CSVRPQDSRREQYF. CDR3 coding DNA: TGCAGCGTCCGCCCCCAGGACAGCCGCCGCGAGCAGTACTTC.

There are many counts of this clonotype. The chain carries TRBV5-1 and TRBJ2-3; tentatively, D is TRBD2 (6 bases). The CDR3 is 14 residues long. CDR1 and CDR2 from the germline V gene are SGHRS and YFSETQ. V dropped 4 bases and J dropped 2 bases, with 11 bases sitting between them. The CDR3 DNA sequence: TGCGCCAGCAGCATCGGGACTTCCACAGATACGCAGTATTTT. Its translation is CASSIGTSTDTQYF.

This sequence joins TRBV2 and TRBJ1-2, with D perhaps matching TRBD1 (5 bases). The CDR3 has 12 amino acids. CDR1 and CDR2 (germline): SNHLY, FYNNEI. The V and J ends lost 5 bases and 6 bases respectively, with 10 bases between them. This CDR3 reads CASSSGLDGYTF. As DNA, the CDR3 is TGTGCCAGCAGTTCAGGGTTGGATGGCTACACCTTC.

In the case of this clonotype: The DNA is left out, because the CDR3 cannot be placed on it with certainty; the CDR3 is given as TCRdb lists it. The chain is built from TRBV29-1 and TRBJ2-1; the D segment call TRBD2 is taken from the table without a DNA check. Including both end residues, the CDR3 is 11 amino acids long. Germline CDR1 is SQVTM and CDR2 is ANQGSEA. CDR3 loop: CSVASGSRGFF.

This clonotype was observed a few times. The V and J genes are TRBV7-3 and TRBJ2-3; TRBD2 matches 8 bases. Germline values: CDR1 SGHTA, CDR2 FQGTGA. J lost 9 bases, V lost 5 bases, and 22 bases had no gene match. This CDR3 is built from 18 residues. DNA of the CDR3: TGTGCCAGCAGCCCAAACCCACTTCTAGCGGGCAACGACAGAACGCAGTATTTT. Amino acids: CASSPNPLLAGNDRTQYF.

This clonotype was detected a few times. The chain's CDR3 is CASSESISGVEQYF. CDR3 in DNA: TGTGCCAGCAGCGAATCCATCTCAGGGGTCGAGCAGTACTTC. The rearrangement uses TRBV2 and TRBJ2-7; tentative D call: TRBD1 (6 bases). V was shortened by 6 bases and J by 6 bases, with 18 bases between the two germline ends. This CDR3 comprises 14 residues. Germline CDR1 SNHLY, CDR2 FYNNEI.

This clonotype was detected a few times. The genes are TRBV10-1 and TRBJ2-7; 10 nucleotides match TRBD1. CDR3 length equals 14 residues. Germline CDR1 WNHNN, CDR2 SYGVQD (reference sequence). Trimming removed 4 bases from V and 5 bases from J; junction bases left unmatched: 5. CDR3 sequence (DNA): TGCGCCAGCAGTGCGGGACAGGGGAGAGACGAGCAGTACTTC. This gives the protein CASSAGQGRDEQYF.